This T cell receptor (beta chain) was documented in a study of monozygotic twins with inflammatory bowel disease. Findings of the study overall: Researchers report that IBD patients shared fewer clonotypes with others than healthy twins, especially amid disease activity.

Concerning this clonotype: As yet, its antigen is unknown.

Total RNA amounting to about 4,000 ng went into each TCR library. One entry per CDR3 protein, without DNA, is what TCRdb gives after re-calling the 5' RACE reads. The sample's table shows some 440,000 distinct CDR3 sequences. Germline CDR1 reads MNHEY; CDR2 reads SMNVEV (reference sequence). This CDR3 has 16 amino acids. V is TRBV27 and J is TRBJ1-6; TCRdb's D gene call, TRBD1, goes unchecked for lack of DNA. The sequence was obtained from a human donor with ulcerative colitis or Crohn's disease, or a healthy co-twin of an affected twin (not recorded which). The sequenced sample consisted of blood. CDR3 residues: CASSLNQGSYNSPLHF.